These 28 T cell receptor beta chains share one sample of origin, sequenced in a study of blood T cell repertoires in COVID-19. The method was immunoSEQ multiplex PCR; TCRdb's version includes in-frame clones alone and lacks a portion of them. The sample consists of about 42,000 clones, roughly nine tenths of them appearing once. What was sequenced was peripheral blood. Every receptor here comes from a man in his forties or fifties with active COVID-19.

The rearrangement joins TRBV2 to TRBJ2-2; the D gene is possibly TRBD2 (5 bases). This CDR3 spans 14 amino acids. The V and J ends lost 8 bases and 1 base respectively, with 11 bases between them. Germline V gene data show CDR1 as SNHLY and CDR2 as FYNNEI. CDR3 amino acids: CASSRAVNTGELFF. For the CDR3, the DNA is TGTGCCAGCTCGAGGGCGGTGAACACCGGGGAGCTGTTTTTT.

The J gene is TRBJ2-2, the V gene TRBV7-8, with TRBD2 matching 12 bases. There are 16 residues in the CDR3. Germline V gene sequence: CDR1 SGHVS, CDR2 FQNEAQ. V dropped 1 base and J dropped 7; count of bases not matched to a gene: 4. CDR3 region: CASSLGLAGVRGELFF. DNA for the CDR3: TGTGCCAGCAGCTTAGGACTAGCGGGAGTCCGCGGGGAGCTGTTTTTT.

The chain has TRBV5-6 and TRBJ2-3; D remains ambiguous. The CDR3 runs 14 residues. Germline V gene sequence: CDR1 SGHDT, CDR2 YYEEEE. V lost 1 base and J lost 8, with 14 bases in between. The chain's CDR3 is CASSLYTESATQYF. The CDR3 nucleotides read TGTGCCAGCAGCTTGTACACGGAGTCGGCTACGCAGTATTTT.

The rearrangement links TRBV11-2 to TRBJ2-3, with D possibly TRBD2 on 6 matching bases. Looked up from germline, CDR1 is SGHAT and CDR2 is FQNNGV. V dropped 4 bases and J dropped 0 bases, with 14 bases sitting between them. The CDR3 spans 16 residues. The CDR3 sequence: CASSSRGGASTDTQYF. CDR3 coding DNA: TGTGCCAGCAGCTCCCGGGGCGGGGCAAGCACAGATACGCAGTATTTT. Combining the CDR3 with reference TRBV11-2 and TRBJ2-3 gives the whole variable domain EAGVAQSPRYKIIEKRQSVAFWCNPISGHATLYWYQQILGQGPKLLIQFQNNGVVDDSQLPKDRFSAERLKGVDSTLKIQPAKLEDSAVYLCASSSRGGASTDTQYFGPGTRLTVL.

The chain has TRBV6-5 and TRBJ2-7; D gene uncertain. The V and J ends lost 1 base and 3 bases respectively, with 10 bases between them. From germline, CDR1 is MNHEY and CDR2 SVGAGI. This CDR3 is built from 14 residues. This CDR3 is CASSYLVSSYEQYF. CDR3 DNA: TGTGCCAGCAGTTACTTGGTCTCCAGCTACGAGCAGTACTTC.

This CDR3 reads CASSPAWSNYGYTF. The CDR3 coding sequence is TGTGCCAGCAGCCCCGCGTGGTCTAACTATGGCTACACCTTC. The V call is TRBV5-8, the J call TRBJ1-2; D unresolved. The CDR3 is made up of 14 amino acids. CDR1 SGHTS and CDR2 YDEGEE come from the germline V gene. The V end was cut by 4 bases, the J end by 0 bases, with 10 bases between.

This CDR3 reads CASSAEQGSYNEQFF. The CDR3 nucleotides read TGTGCCAGCAGTGCAGAGCAGGGCTCCTACAATGAGCAGTTCTTC. The genes are TRBV9 and TRBJ2-1, with D tentatively TRBD1 (5 bases). Trimming removed 5 bases from V and 0 bases from J, with 12 bases in between. The germline gives CDR1 SGDLS, CDR2 YYNGEE. The CDR3 runs 15 residues. The variable domain in full, with the rest retrieved from reference TRBV9 and TRBJ2-1, is DSGVTQTPKHLITATGQRVTLRCSPRSGDLSVYWYQQSLDQGLQFLIQYYNGEERAKGNILERFSAQQFPDLHSELNLSSLELGDSALYFCASSAEQGSYNEQFFGPGTRLTVL.

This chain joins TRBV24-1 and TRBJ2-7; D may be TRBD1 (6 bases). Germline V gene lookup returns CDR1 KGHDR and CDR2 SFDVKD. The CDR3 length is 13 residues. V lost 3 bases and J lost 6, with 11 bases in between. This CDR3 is CATSDNRVGEQYF. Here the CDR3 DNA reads TGTGCCACCAGTGATAACAGGGTAGGCGAGCAGTACTTC.

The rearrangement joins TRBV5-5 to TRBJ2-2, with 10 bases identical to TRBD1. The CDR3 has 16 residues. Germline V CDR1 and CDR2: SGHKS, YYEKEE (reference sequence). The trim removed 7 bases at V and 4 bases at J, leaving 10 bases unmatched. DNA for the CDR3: TGTGCCAGCCTCAGACAGGGGGCCTCTTTCACCGGGGAGCTGTTTTTT. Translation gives CASLRQGASFTGELFF.

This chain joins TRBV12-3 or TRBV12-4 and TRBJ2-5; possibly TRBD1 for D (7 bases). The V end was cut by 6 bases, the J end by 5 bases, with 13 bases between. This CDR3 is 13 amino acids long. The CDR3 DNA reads TGTGCCAGCAGCCCGACAGGGAGGGAGACCCAGTACTTC. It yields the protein CASSPTGRETQYF.

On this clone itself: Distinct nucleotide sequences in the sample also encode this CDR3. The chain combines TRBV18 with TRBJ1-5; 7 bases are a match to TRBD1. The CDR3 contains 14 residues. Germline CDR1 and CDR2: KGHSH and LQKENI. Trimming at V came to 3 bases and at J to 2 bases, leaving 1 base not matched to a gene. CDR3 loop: CASSPTGGNQPQHF. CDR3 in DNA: TGTGCCAGCTCACCTACAGGGGGCAATCAGCCCCAGCATTTT.

Here the CDR3 reads CASTTGGAEFGVKLFF. The CDR3 coding sequence is TGTGCCAGTACCACAGGGGGCGCGGAGTTCGGCGTGAAACTGTTTTTT. V gene TRBV19 combines with J gene TRBJ1-4; TRBD1 agrees at 9 bases. The CDR3 spans 16 residues. V lost 7 bases, J lost 11 bases, and 17 bases stayed unmatched. Germline assignment: CDR1 LNHDA and CDR2 SQIVND (reference sequence).

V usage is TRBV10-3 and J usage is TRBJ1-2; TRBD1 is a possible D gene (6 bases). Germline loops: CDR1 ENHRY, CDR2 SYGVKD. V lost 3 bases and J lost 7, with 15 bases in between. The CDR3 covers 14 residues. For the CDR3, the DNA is TGTGCCATCAGTGATTATCCAGACAGGAGTGGCTACACCTTC. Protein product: CAISDYPDRSGYTF.

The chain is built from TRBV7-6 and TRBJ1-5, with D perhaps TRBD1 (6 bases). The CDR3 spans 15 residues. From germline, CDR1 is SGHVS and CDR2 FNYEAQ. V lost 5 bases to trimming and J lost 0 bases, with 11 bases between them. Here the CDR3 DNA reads TGTGCCAGCAGCAAGGGGGTTAATAGCAATCAGCCCCAGCATTTT. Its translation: CASSKGVNSNQPQHF.

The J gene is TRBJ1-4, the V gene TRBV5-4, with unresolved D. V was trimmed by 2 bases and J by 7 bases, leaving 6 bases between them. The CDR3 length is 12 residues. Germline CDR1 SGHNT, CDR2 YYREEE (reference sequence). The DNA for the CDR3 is TGTGCCAGCAGCTTACCCGGTGAAAAACTGTTTTTT. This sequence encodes CASSLPGEKLFF.

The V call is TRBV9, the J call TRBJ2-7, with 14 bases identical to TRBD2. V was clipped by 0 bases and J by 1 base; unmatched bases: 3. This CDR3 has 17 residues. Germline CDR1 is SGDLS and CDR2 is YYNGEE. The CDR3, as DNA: TGTGCCAGCAGCGTAGGACTAGCGGGAGGGTCATCCTACGAGCAGTACTTC. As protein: CASSVGLAGGSSYEQYF.

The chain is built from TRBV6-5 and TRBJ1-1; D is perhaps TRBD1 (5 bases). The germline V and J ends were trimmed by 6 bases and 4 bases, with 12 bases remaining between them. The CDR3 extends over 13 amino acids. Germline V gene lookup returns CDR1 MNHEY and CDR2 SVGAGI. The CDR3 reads CASRTHQGTEAFF. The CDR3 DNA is TGTGCCAGCAGGACCCACCAGGGCACTGAAGCTTTCTTT.

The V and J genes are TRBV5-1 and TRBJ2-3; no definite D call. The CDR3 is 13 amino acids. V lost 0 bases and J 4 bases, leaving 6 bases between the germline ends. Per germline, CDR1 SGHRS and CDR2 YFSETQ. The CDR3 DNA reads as TGCGCCAGCAGCTTGGGAGCCCCAGATACGCAGTATTTT. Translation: CASSLGAPDTQYF.

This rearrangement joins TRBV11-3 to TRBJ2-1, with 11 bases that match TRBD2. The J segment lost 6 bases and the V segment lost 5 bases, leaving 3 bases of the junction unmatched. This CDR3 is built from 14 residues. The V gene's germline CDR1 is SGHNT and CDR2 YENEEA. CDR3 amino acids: CASSIAGGINEQFF. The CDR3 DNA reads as TGTGCCAGCAGCATAGCGGGAGGGATCAATGAGCAGTTCTTC.

For the CDR3, the DNA is TGTGCCAGCAGCTCTAAAACCCGCGGTGGAGGCTATGGCTACACCTTC. Its translation: CASSSKTRGGGYGYTF. The V and J genes are TRBV7-2 and TRBJ1-2, with D unclear. The ends were cut back, 4 bases at V and 4 bases at J, with 19 bases in the middle. In germline, CDR1 is SGHTA, CDR2 FQGNSA. The CDR3 runs 16 residues.

CDR3 in amino acids: CASSESLGGRNSPLHF. The DNA for the CDR3 is TGTGCCAGCAGTGAATCGTTAGGGGGTCGGAATTCACCCCTCCACTTT. This chain joins TRBV6-1 and TRBJ1-6; D possibly corresponds to TRBD1 (6 bases). The V end lost 2 bases, the J end lost 7 bases, and 15 bases lay between the germline ends. Germline CDR1 and CDR2: MNHNS and SASEGT. This CDR3 spans 16 amino acids.

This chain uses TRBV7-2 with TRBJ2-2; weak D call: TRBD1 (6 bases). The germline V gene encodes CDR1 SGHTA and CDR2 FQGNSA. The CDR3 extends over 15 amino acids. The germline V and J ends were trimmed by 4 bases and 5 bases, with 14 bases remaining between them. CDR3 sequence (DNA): TGTGCCAGCAGCTCCTCAGGGGCGCGGACCGGGGAGCTGTTTTTT. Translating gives CASSSSGARTGELFF.

The CDR3, as DNA: TGTGCCAGCAAACAACGGGTCGACAGCCTCCCAAGGGGTGAGCAGTTCTTC. It translates to CASKQRVDSLPRGEQFF. The chain recombines TRBV21-1 with TRBJ2-1; the D call of TRBD1 is as the table states it, not checked on the DNA. TRBV21-1 is flagged as a pseudogene. CDR3 length: 17 amino acids.

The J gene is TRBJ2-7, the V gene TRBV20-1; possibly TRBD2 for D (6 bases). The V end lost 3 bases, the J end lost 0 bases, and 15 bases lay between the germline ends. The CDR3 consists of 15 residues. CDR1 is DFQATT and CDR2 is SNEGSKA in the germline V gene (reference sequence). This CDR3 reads CSASAPGGVSYEQYF. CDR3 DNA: TGCAGTGCTAGTGCTCCCGGCGGGGTCTCCTACGAGCAGTACTTC.

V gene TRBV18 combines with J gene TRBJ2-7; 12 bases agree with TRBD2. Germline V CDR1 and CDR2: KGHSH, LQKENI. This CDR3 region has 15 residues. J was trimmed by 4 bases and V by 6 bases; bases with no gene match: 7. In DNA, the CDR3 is TGTGCCAGCTCCCTAGCGGGAGGGTCCCCTTACGAGCAGTACTTC. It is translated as CASSLAGGSPYEQYF. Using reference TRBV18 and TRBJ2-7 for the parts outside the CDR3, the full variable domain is NAGVMQNPRHLVRRRGQEARLRCSPMKGHSHVYWYRQLPEEGLKFMVYLQKENIIDESGMPKERFSAEFPKEGPSILRIQQVVRGDSAAYFCASSLAGGSPYEQYFGPGTRLTVT.

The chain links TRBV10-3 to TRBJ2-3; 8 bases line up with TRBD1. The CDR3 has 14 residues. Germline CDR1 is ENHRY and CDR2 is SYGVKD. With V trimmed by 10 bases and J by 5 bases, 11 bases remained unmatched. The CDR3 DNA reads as TGTGCCACCACTAACCAGGGGGCCGGAGATACGCAGTATTTT. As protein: CATTNQGAGDTQYF.

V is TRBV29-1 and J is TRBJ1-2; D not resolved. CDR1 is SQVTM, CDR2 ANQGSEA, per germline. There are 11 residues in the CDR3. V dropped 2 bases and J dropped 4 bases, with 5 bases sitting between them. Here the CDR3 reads CSVENSYGYTF. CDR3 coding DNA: TGCAGCGTTGAAAACAGCTATGGCTACACCTTC.

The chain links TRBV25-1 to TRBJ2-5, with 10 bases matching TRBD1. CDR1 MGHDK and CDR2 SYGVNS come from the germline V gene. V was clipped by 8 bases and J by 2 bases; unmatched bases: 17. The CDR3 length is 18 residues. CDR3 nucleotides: TGTGCCAGCCCCCTAACGGAATACGGGACAGGGGCTCAAGAGACCCAGTACTTC. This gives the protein CASPLTEYGTGAQETQYF.